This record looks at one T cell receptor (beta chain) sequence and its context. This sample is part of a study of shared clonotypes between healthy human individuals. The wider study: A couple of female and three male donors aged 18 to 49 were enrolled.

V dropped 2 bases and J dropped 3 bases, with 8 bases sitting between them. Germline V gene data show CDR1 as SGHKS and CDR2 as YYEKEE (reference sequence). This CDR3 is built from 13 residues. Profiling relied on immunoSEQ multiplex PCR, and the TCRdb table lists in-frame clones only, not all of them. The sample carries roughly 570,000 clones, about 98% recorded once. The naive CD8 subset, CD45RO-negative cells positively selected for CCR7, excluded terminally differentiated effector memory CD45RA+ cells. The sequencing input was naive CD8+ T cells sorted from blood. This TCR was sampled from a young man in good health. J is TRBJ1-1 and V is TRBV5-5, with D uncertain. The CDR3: CASSFYADTEAFF. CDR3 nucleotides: TGTGCCAGCAGCTTTTACGCAGACACTGAAGCTTTCTTT.